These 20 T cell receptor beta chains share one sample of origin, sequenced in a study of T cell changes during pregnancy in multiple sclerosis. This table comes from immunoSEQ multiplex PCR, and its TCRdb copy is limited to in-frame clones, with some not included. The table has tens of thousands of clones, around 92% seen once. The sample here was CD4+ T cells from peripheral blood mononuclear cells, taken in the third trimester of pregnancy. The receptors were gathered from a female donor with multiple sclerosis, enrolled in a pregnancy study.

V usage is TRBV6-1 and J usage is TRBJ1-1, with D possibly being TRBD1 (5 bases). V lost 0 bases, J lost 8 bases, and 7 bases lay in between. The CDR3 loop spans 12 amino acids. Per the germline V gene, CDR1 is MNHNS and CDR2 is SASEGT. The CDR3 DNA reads TGTGCCAGCAGTGAAGCGGGGGGAGAAGCTTTCTTT. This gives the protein CASSEAGGEAFF.

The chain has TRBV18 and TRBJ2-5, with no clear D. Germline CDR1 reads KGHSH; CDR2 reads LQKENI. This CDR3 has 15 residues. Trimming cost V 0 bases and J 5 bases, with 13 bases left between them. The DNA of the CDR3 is TGTGCCAGCTCACCACCGAACGGAGCTGGGGAGACCCAGTACTTC. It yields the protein CASSPPNGAGETQYF.

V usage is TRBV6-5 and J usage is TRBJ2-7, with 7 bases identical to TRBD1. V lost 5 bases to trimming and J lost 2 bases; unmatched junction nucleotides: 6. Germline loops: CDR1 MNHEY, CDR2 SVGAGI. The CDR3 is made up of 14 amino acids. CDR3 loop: CASSRTGGPYEQYF. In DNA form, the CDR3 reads TGTGCCAGCAGTAGGACAGGTGGTCCCTACGAGCAGTACTTC.

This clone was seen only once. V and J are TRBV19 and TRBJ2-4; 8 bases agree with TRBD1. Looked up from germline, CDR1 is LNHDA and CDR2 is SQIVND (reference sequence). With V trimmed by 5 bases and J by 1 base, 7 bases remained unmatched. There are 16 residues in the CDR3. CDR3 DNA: TGTGCCAGTAGTGGCGACAGGGGAGCGGCCAAAAACATTCAGTACTTC. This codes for CASSGDRGAAKNIQYF.

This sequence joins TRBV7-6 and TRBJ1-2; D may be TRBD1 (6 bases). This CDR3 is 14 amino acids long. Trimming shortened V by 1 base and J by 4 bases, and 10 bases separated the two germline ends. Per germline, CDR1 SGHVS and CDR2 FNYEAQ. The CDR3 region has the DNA TGTGCCAGCAGCTTAGACTCAGGGGCCTATGGCTACACCTTC. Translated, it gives CASSLDSGAYGYTF. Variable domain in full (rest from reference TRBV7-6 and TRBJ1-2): GAGVSQSPRYKVTKRGQDVALRCDPISGHVSLYWYRQALGQGPEFLTYFNYEAQQDKSGLPNDRFSAERPEGSISTLTIQRTEQRDSAMYRCASSLDSGAYGYTFGSGTRLTVV.

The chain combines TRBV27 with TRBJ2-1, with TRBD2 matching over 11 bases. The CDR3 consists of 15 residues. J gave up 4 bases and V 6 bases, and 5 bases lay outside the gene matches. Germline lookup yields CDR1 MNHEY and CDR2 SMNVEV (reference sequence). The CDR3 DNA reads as TGTGCCAGCAGGACTAGCGGGAAGCCTTACAATGAGCAGTTCTTC. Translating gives CASRTSGKPYNEQFF.

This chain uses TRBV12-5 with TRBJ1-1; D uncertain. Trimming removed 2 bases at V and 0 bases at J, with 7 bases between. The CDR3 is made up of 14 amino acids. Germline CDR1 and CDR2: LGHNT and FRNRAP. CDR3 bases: TGTGCTAGTGGTTTGAATTCGGTGAACACTGAAGCTTTCTTT. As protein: CASGLNSVNTEAFF.

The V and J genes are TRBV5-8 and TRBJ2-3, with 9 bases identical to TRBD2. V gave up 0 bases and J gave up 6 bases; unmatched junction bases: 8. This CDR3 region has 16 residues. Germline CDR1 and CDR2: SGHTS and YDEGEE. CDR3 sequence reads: CASSLGRGGRADTQYF. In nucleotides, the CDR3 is TGTGCCAGCAGCTTGGGAAGAGGCGGGAGGGCCGATACGCAGTATTTT.

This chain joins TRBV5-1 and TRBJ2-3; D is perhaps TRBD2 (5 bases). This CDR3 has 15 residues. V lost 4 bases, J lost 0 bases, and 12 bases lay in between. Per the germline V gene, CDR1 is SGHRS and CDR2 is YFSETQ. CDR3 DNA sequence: TGCGCCAGCAGCCTGGGGTGGACTAGCACAGATACGCAGTATTTT. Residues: CASSLGWTSTDTQYF.

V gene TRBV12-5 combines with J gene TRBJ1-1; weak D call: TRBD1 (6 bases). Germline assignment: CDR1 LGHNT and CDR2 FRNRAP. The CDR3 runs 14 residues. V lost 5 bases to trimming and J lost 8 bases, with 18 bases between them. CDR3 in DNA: TGTGCTAGTGGTCTAGCCCTTGGACAGCCAGAAGCTTTCTTT. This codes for CASGLALGQPEAFF.

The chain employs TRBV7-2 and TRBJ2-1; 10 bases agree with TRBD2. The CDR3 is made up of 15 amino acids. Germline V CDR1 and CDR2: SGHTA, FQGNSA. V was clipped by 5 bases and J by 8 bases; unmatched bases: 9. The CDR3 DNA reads TGTGCCAGCAGCACGGAGGGACTAGCGACGGATGAGCAGTTCTTC. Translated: CASSTEGLATDEQFF.

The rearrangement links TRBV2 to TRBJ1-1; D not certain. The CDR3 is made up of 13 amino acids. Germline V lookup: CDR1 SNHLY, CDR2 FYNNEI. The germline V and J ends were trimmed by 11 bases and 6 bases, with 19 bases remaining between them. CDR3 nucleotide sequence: TGTGCCGGGAGGACTCATGATTTGGCTGAAGCTTTCTTT. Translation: CAGRTHDLAEAFF.

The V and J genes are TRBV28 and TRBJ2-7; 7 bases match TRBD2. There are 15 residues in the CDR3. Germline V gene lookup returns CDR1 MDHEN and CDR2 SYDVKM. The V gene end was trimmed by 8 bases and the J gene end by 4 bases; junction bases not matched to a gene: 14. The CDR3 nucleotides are TGTGCCAGCTTTAGTCCCGGCGGGAGTTCTTACGAGCAGTACTTC. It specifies CASFSPGGSSYEQYF.

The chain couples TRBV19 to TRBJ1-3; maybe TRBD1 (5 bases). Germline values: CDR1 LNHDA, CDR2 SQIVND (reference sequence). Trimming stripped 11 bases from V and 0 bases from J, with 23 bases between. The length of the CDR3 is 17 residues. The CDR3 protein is CAASVRGRLSSGNTIYF. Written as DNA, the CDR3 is TGTGCCGCGTCGGTCCGGGGGAGGCTTTCCTCTGGAAACACCATATATTTT. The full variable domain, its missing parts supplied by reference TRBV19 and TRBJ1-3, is DGGITQSPKYLFRKEGQNVTLSCEQNLNHDAMYWYRQDPGQGLRLIYYSQIVNDFQKGDIAEGYSVSREKKESFPLTVTSAQKNPTAFYLCAASVRGRLSSGNTIYFGEGSWLTVV.

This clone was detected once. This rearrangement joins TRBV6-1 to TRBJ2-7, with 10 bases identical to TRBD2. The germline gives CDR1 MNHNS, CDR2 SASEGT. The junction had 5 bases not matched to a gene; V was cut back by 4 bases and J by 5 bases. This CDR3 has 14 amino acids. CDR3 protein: CASSASGRAHEQYF. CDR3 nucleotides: TGTGCCAGCAGTGCGAGCGGGAGGGCCCACGAGCAGTACTTC.

In nucleotides, the CDR3 is TGTGCCAGCAGTTCCCTCGGGACAGGGACCTACGAGCAGTACTTC. This translates into CASSSLGTGTYEQYF. The V call is TRBV27, the J call TRBJ2-7, with 9 positions matching TRBD1. CDR1 and CDR2 (germline): MNHEY, SMNVEV (reference sequence). V was clipped by 4 bases and J by 2 bases; unmatched bases: 6. The CDR3 contains 15 residues.

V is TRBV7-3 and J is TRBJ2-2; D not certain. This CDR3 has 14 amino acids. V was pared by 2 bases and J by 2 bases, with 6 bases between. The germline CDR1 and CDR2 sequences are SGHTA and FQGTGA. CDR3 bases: TGTGCCAGCAGCTTACTCGTCAACACCGGGGAGCTGTTTTTT. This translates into CASSLLVNTGELFF.

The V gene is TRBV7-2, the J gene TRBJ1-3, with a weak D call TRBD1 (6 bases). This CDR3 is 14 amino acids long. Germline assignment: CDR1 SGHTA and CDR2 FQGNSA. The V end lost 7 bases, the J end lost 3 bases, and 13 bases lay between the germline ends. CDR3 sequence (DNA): TGTGCCAGCACCACGGACAGTCTTGGAAACACCATATATTTT. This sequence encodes CASTTDSLGNTIYF. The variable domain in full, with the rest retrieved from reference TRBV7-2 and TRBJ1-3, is GAGVSQSPSNKVTEKGKDVELRCDPISGHTALYWYRQSLGQGLEFLIYFQGNSAPDKSGLPSDRFSAERTGGSVSTLTIQRTQQEDSAVYLCASTTDSLGNTIYFGEGSWLTVV.

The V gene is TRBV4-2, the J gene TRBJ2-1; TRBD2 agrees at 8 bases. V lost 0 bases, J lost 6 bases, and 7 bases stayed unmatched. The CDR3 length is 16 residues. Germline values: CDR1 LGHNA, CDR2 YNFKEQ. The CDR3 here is CASSQDSGLAGNEQFF. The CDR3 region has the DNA TGTGCCAGCAGCCAAGATAGCGGACTAGCCGGCAATGAGCAGTTCTTC.

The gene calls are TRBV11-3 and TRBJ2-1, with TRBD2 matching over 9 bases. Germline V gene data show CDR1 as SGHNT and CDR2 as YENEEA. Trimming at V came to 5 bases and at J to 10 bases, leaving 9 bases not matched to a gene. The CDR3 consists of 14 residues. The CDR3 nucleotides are TGTGCCAGCAGCCCCTCGACTAGCGGTTCGGAGCAGTTCTTC. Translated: CASSPSTSGSEQFF.